These T cell receptor beta chains were read from a single sample in a study of PD-1 blockade in classical Hodgkin lymphoma. The data were produced by immunoSEQ multiplex PCR, yet TCRdb's version contains in-frame clones alone and is incomplete. The repertoire holds about 29,000 clones, with about 70% as singletons. Sequenced here: peripheral blood mononuclear cells (PBMCs), sampled before the second cycle of nivolumab. These receptors originate from a human donor with classical Hodgkin lymphoma. CDR3s include the opening cysteine and the closing phenylalanine or tryptophan. Each record gives: CDR3 DNA, CDR3 protein, clone size, V gene, J gene, D gene. D genes are given only for firm matches. Where a row states a size, it is once, few, many or the class of an expanded clone; other rows omit it.

TGCGCCAGCAGCGGACAGGGGGCCTCCTACAATGAGCAGTTCTTC,CASSGQGASYNEQFF,NA,TRBV5-1,TRBJ2-1,TRBD1
TGCGCCAGCAGCCCTATAGCGGGAGGAGTGGAAGAGACCCAGTACTTC,CASSPIAGGVEETQYF,NA,TRBV4-1,TRBJ2-5,TRBD2
TGTGCCAGCAGCTCCTTTTGGGGGACTAGCGGGATGCAGACCCAGTACTTC,CASSSFWGTSGMQTQYF,NA,TRBV7-2,TRBJ2-5,TRBD2
TGCAGCGTTGATTCGGGCCTTCGCTCTGGAAACACCATATATTTT,CSVDSGLRSGNTIYF,NA,TRBV29-1,TRBJ1-3,NA
TGTGCCAGCAGTGAAGAATCAGTTCGGAGCGTCGACTATGGCTACACCTTC,CASSEESVRSVDYGYTF,once,TRBV7-9,TRBJ1-2,NA
TGTGCCAGCAGCTTGGATACGAGGGGCGAGCAGTACTTC,CASSLDTRGEQYF,NA,TRBV5-4,TRBJ2-7,NA
TGCGCCAGCAGCTTCGGGACTAGCGGGGGTTACGAGCAGTACTTC,CASSFGTSGGYEQYF,NA,TRBV5-1,TRBJ2-7,TRBD2
TGTGCCAGCAGCCCCTTCGGGGGGGCGAGCTCCTACAATGAGCAGTTCTTC,CASSPFGGASSYNEQFF,NA,TRBV28,TRBJ2-1,TRBD2
TGTGCCAGCAGCTCGGCCGACAGGGACTATGGCTACACCTTC,CASSSADRDYGYTF,NA,TRBV7-9,TRBJ1-2,TRBD1
TGTGCCAGTAGTATCAAAGTGAACACTGAAGCTTTCTTT,CASSIKVNTEAFF,few,TRBV19,TRBJ1-1,NA